This TCR beta chain was sequenced during a study of blood T cells in healthy people across ages. A second PCR, run for roughly 7 to 11 cycles, used a sample-barcoded 5' primer plus a J-beta primer mix. Every sample gave at least 3 million paired-end reads containing CDR3. TCRdb ran MiXCR on the 5' RACE reads and lists one entry per CDR3 protein. The sample has around 1,600,000 distinct CDR3 sequences, approximately 39% seen once; the top ten hold less than 5%. Regarding the study as a whole: Nothing was known about donor CMV status, and this possibly confounded expanded clonotype changes.

This clonotype was detected a few times. Antigen: not known. Germline values: CDR1 SGHRS, CDR2 YFSETQ. The CDR3 is 14 amino acids. The V and J ends lost 1 base and 3 bases respectively, with 7 bases between them. The sequence was obtained from a woman between 18 and 29 years old in good health. The chain employs TRBV5-1 and TRBJ1-4; D gene ambiguous. Sequenced material: blood. CDR3: CASSLIRPNEKLFF. CDR3 bases: TGCGCCAGCAGCTTGATTCGGCCTAATGAAAAACTGTTTTTT.